This TCR beta chain stems from a study of shared clonotypes between healthy human individuals. Study-wide results and limits: What limited the represented genetic and exposure-history diversity was the small number of donors.

On this clone itself: No antigen is known for it.

CDR3 length equals 11 residues. With 3 bases removed from V and 6 bases from J, the gap between germline ends came to 6 bases. The germline V gene has CDR1 SEHNR and CDR2 FQNEAQ (reference sequence). The study drew its donors from healthy HIV-negative adults without recent acute infections or vaccinations. Assay: immunoSEQ multiplex PCR; the TCRdb copy retains only in-frame clones and omits some. Of approximately 980,000 clones listed, roughly 72% are singletons. The receptor was derived from a man younger than 35 in good health. This rearrangement joins TRBV7-9 to TRBJ2-7; D ambiguous. Material: memory CD4+ T cells sorted from blood. Stated subset: CD45RA-negative fraction. CDR3 region: CASSFAIEQYF. CDR3 nucleotides: TGTGCCAGCAGCTTCGCTATCGAGCAGTACTTC.